The sequence of this T cell receptor beta chain was determined in a study of blood T cell repertoires in COVID-19. At the level of the study: There were acute and convalescent COVID-19 samples, and they came from the United States, Italy and Spain. Sources were T cells, B-cell-depleted T cells, or PBMCs; the material itself was cDNA or gDNA.

The protocol was immunoSEQ multiplex PCR, while the TCRdb copy is restricted to in-frame clones and leaves out a portion. The sample shows around 42,000 clones, around 84% of them seen only once. Sequencing used peripheral blood. The TCR sequence derives from an older man with acute or convalescent COVID-19.

The CDR3 spells CASSLTRATGELFF. The CDR3 bases are TGTGCCAGCAGCTTGACTAGGGCCACCGGGGAGCTGTTTTTT. This chain uses TRBV11-3 with TRBJ2-2; D might be TRBD2 (6 bases). CDR1 and CDR2 (germline): SGHNT, YENEEA. CDR3 size: 14 residues. V lost 3 bases and J 4 bases, leaving 9 bases between the germline ends.